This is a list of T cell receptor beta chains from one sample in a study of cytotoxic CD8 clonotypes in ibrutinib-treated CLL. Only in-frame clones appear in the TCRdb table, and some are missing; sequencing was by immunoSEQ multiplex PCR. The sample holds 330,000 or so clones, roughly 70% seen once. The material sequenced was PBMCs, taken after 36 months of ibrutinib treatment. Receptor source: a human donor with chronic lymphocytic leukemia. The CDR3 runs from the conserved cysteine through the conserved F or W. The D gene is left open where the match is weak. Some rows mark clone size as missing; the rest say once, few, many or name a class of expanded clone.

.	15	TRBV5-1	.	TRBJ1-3	TGCGCCAGCAGCTTGGCCGCGGGCTCTGGAAACACCATATATTTT	CASSLAAGSGNTIYF
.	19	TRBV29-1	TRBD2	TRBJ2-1	TGCAGCGTTGAGGGGCTAGCGGGAGCCACAACCCCTTACTACAATGAGCAGTTCTTC	CSVEGLAGATTPYYNEQFF
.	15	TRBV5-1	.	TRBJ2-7	TGCGCCAGCAGACCAGACAGCGCACCTTCCTACGAGCAGTACTTC	CASRPDSAPSYEQYF
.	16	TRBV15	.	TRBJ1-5	TGTGCCACCAGCAGAGATCTCGGGGGCGCGTATCAGCCCCAGCATTTT	CATSRDLGGAYQPQHF
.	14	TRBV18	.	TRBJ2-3	TGTGCCAGCTCACCACTCCCCGACACAGATACGCAGTATTTT	CASSPLPDTDTQYF
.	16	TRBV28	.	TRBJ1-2	TGTGCCAGCAGTCCAAACCCCTTGGGGGCCGGGAGTGGCTACACCTTC	CASSPNPLGAGSGYTF
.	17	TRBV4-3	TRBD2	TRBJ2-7	TGCGCCAGCAGCCAAGAACCCGCTAGCGGGAGGGTGTACGAGCAGTACTTC	CASSQEPASGRVYEQYF
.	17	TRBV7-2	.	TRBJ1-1	TGTGCCAGCAGCCCCTTACTATGGGGGGGGTCGAACACTGAAGCTTTCTTT	CASSPLLWGGSNTEAFF
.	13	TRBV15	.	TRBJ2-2	TGTGCCACCAGCAGAATTTGGGCCGGGGAGCTGTTTTTT	CATSRIWAGELFF
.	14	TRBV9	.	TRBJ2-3	TGTGCCAGCAGCGTAGTACAGGCCGCAGATACGCAGTATTTT	CASSVVQAADTQYF
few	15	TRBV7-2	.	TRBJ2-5	TGTGCCAGCAGCTTAGCGATTGCGGGGCTGGAGACCCAGTACTTC	CASSLAIAGLETQYF
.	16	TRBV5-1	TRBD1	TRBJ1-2	TGCGCCAGCAGCTTGGTAGCGGGAGAGACAGGGGGAGGCTACACCTTC	CASSLVAGETGGGYTF
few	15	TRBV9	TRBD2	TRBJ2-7	TGTGCCAGCAGCGTCGCTAGCGGGAGGGGAAACGAGCAGTACTTC	CASSVASGRGNEQYF
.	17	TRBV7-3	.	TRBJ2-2	TGTGCCAGCAGCTTAAACTCCTACCAGGGGAGGGCCGGGGAGCTGTTTTTT	CASSLNSYQGRAGELFF
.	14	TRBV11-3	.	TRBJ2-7	TGTGCCAGCAGCTTAGGAGTGGGTTCCTACGAGCAGTACTTC	CASSLGVGSYEQYF
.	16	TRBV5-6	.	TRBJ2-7	TGTGCCAGCAGCTTGGCTGAGGGCTTCCCAGGGTACGAGCAGTACTTC	CASSLAEGFPGYEQYF
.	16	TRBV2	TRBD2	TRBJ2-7	TGTGCCAGCAGTGCCGTAACGACTAGCGGGATCTACGAGCAGTACTTC	CASSAVTTSGIYEQYF
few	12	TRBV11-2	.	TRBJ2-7	TGTGCCAGCAGCTTAGTCGGGGTTGGGCAGTACTTC	CASSLVGVGQYF
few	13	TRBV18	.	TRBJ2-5	TGTGCCAGCTCACCAGGCTCACAAGAGACCCAGTACTTC	CASSPGSQETQYF
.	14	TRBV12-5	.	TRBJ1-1	TGTGCTAGTGGTTTTGCTCTTTCCGACAGCGAAGCTTTCTTT	CASGFALSDSEAFF
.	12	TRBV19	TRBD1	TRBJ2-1	TGTGCCAGTAGTACCCGGGACAGGTATTGGTTCTTC	CASSTRDRYWFF
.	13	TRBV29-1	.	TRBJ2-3	TGCAGCGTTGCCCAGGACCCTCCAGATACGCAGTATTTT	CSVAQDPPDTQYF
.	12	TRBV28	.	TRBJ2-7	TGTGCCAGCAGGTCGGACATCTACGAGCAGTACTTC	CASRSDIYEQYF
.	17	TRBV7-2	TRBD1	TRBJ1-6	TGTGCCAGCAGTCAAGGGACAGGGTTCCTCGGTGATTCACCCCTCCACTTT	CASSQGTGFLGDSPLHF
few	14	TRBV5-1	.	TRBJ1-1	TGCGCCAGCAGCTTGGGCACAACGAACACTGAAGCTTTCTTT	CASSLGTTNTEAFF
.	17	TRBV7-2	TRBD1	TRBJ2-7	TGTGCCAGCAGCCCTAGATTCCCAGGGGGCGGTATGTACGAGCAGTACTTC	CASSPRFPGGGMYEQYF
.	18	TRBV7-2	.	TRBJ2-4	TGTGCCAGCAGCTTGGAACTCCGAGGAGGGTTAGCCAAAAACATTCAGTACTTC	CASSLELRGGLAKNIQYF
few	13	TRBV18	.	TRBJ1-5	TGTGCCAGCTCACCATTCGATAATCAGCCCCAGCATTTT	CASSPFDNQPQHF
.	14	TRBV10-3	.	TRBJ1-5	TGTGCCATCAGTGAGCCCGGAGCCAATCAGCCCCAGCATTTT	CAISEPGANQPQHF
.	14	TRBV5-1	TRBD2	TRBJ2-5	TGCGCCAGCAGCTTTACTAGCGGGGTTGAGACCCAGTACTTC	CASSFTSGVETQYF
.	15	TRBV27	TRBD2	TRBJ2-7	TGTGCCAGCAGTTTAATGGGACTAGCGCCTTACGAGCAGTACTTC	CASSLMGLAPYEQYF
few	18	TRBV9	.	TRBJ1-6	TGTGCCAGCAGCGTAGAGGGAGGGACAAGGTCCTATAATTCACCCCTCCACTTT	CASSVEGGTRSYNSPLHF
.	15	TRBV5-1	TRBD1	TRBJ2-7	TGCGCCAGCAGGGAGTTAGGACAGGGTTTCGACGAGCAGTACTTC	CASRELGQGFDEQYF
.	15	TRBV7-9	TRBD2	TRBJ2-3	TGTGCCAGCACCCCTGGACTAGCGGGCACAGATACGCAGTATTTT	CASTPGLAGTDTQYF
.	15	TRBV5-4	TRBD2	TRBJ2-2	TGTGCCAGCAGCTTGTTAGCGGGAGGCACCGGGGAGCTGTTTTTT	CASSLLAGGTGELFF
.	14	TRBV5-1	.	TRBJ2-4	TGCGCCAGCAGCTTAGGTGCTCCCAAAAACATTCAGTACTTC	CASSLGAPKNIQYF
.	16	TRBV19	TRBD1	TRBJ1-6	TGTGCCAGTAGTATGGGGACAGGGAGATTTAATTCACCCCTCCACTTT	CASSMGTGRFNSPLHF
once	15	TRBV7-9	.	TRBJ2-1	TGTGCCACCTTGACGGGGGCGCGGACTGGGAATGAGCAGTTCTTC	CATLTGARTGNEQFF
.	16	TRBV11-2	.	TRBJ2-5	TGTGCCAGCAGTGGATTGGGGTCAAGAAACCAAGAGACCCAGTACTTC	CASSGLGSRNQETQYF
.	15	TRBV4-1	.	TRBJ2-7	TGCGCCAGCAGCCAAGGTCAGGCCCGAACCTACGAGCAGTACTTC	CASSQGQARTYEQYF
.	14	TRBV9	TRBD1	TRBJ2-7	TGTGCCAGCAGCGAGGACAGGGGGAGCTACGAGCAGTACTTC	CASSEDRGSYEQYF
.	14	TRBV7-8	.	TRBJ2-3	TGTGCCAGCAGCTTAGATTGGCGGCGAGATACGCAGTATTTT	CASSLDWRRDTQYF
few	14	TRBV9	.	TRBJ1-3	TGTGCCAGCAGCGTAGCGGATAGCGGAAACACCATATATTTT	CASSVADSGNTIYF
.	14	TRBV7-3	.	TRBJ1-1	TGTGCCAGCAGCTTAATTGGCATTGGTACTGAAGCTTTCTTT	CASSLIGIGTEAFF
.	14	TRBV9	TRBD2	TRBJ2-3	TGTGCCAGCAGCTGGGGACTAGCGGCAGATACGCAGTATTTT	CASSWGLAADTQYF
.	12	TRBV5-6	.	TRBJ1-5	TGTGCCAGCAGCTTGGAGGGTCAGCCCCAGCATTTT	CASSLEGQPQHF
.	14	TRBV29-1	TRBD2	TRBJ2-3	TGCAGCGTTGCTAGCGGGGGGACCACAGATACGCAGTATTTT	CSVASGGTTDTQYF
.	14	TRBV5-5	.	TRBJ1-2	TGTGCCAGCACTCTCGGAGATTCTAACTATGGCTACACCTTC	CASTLGDSNYGYTF
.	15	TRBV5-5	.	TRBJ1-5	TGTGCCAGCAGCTTGGTACATTATAGCAATCAGCCCCAGCATTTT	CASSLVHYSNQPQHF
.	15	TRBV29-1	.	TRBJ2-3	TGCAGCGTTGAGGGCGGGAGAGGGGGTACAGATACGCAGTATTTT	CSVEGGRGGTDTQYF
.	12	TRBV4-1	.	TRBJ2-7	TGCGCCAGCAGCCAGGAGGGACACGAGCAGTACTTC	CASSQEGHEQYF
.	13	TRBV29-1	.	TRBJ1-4	TGCAGCGTTGAGTTGGTGGGCGGTGAAAAACTGTTTTTT	CSVELVGGEKLFF